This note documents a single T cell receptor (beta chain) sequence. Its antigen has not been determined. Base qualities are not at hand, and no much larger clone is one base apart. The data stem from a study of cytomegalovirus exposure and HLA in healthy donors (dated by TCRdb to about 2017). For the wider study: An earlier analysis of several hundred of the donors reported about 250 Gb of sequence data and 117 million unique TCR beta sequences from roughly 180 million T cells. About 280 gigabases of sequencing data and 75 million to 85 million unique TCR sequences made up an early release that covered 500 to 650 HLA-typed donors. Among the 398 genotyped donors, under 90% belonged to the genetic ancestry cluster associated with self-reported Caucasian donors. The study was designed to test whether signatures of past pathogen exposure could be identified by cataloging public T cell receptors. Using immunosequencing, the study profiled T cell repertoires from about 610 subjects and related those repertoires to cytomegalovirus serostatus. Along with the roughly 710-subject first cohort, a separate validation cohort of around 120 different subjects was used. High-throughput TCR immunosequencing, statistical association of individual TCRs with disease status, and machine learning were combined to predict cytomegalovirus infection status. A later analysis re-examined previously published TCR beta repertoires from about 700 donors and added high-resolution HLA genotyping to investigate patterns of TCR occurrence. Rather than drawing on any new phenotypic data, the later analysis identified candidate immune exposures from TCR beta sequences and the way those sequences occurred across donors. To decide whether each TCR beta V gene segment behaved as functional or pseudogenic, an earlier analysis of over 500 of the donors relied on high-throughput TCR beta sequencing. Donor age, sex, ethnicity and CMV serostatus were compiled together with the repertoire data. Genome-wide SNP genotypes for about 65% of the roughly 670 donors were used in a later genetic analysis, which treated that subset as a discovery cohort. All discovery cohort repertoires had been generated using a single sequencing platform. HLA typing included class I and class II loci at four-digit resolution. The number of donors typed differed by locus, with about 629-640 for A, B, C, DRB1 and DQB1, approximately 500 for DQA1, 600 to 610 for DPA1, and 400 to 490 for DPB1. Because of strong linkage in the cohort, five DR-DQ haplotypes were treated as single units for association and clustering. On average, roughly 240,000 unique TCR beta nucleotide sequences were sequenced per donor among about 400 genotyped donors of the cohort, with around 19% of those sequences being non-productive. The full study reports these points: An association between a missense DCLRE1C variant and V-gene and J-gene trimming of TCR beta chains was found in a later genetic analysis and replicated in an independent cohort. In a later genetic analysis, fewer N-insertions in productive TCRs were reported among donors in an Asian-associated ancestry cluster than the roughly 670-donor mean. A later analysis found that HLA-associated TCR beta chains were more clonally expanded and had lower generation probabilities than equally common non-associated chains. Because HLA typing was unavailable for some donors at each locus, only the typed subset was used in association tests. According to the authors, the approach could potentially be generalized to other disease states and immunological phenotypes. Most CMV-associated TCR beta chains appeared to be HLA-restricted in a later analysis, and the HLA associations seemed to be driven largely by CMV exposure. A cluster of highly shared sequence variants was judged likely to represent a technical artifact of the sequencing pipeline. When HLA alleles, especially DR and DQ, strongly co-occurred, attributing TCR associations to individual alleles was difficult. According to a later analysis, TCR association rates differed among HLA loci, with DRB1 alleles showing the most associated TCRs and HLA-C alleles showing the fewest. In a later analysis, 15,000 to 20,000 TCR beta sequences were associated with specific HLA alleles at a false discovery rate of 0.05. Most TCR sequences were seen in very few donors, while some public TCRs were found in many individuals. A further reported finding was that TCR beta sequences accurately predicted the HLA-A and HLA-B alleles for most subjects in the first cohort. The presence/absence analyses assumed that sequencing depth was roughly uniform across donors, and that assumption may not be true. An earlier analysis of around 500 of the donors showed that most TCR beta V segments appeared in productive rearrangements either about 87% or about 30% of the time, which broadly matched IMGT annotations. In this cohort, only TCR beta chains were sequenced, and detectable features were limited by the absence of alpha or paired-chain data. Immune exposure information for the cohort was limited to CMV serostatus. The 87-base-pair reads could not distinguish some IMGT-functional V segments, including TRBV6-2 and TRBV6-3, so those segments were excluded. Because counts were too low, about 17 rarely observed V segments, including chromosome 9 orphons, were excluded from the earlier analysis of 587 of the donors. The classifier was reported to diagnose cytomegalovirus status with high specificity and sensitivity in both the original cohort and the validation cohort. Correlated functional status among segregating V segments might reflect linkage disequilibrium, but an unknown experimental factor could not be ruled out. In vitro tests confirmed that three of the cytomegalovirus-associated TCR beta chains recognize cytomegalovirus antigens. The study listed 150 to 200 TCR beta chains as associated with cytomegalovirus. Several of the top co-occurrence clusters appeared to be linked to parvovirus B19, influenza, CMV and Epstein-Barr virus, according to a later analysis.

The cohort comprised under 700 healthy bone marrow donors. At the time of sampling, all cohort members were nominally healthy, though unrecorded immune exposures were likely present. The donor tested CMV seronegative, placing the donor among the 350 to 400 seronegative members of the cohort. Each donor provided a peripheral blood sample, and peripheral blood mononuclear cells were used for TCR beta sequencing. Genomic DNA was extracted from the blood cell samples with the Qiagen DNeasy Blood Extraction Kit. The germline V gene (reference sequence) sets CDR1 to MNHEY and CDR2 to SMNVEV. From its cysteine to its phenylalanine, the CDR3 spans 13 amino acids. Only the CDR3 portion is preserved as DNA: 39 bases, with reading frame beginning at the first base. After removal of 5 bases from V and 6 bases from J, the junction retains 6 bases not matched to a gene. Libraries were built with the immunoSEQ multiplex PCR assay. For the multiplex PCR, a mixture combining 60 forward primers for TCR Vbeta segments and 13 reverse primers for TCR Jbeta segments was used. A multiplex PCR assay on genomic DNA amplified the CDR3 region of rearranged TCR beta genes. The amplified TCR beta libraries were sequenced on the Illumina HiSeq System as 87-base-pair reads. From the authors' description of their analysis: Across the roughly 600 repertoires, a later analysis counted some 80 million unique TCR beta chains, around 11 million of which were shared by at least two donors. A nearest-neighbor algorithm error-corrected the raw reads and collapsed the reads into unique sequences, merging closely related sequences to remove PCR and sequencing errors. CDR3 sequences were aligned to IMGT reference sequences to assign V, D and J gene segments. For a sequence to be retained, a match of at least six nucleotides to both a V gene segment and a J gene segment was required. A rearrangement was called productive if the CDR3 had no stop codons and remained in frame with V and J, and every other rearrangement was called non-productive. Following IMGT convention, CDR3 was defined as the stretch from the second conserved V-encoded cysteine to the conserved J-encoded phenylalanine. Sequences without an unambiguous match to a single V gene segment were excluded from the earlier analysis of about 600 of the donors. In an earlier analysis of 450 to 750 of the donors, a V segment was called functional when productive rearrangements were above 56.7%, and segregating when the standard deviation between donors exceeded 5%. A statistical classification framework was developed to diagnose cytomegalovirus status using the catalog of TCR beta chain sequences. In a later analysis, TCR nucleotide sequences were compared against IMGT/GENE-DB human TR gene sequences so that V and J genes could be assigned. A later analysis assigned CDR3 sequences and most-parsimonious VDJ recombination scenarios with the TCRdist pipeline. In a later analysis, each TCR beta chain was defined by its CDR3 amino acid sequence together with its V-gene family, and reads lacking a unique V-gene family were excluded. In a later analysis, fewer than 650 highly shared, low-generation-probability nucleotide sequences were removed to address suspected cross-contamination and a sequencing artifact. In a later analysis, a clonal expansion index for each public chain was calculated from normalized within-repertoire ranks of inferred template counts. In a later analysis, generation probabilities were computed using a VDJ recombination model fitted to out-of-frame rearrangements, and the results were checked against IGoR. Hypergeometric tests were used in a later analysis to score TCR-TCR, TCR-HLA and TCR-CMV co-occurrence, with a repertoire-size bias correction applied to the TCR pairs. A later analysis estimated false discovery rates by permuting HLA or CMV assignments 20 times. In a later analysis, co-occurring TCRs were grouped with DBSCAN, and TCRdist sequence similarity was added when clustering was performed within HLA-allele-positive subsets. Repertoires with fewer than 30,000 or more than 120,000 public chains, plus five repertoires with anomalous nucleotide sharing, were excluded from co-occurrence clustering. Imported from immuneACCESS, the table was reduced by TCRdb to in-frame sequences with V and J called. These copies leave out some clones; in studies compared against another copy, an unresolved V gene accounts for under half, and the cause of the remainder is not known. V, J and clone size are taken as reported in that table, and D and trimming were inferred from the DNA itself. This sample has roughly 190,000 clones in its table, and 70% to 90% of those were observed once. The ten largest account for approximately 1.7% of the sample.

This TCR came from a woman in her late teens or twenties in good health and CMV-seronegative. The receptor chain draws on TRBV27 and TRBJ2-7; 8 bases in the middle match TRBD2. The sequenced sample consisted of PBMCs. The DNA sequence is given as TGTGCCAGCAGTGCGGGACTAGTGGGCGAGCAGTACTTC. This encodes CASSAGLVGEQYF.